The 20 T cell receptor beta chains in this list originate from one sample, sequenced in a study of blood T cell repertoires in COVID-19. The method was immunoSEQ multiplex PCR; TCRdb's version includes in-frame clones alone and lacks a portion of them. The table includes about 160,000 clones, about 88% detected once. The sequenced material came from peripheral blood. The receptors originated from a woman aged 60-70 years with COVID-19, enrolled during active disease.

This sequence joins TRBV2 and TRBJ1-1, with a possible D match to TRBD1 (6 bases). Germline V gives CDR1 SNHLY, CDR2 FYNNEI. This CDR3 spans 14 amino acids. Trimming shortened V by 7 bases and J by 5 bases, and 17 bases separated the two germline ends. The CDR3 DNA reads TGTGCCAGCAATATACAGGGTGTAGGAACTGAAGCTTTCTTT. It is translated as CASNIQGVGTEAFF. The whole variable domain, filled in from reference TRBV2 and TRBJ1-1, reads EPEVTQTPSHQVTQMGQEVILRCVPISNHLYFYWYRQILGQKVEFLVSFYNNEISEKSEIFDDQFSVERPDGSNFTLKIRSTKLEDSAMYFCASNIQGVGTEAFFGQGTRLTVV.

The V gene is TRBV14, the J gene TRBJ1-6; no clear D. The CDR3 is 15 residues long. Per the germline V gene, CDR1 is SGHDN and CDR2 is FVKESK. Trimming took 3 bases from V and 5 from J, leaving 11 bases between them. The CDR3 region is CASSQQAVNNSPLHF. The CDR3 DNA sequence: TGTGCCAGCAGCCAGCAGGCCGTCAATAATTCACCCCTCCACTTT.

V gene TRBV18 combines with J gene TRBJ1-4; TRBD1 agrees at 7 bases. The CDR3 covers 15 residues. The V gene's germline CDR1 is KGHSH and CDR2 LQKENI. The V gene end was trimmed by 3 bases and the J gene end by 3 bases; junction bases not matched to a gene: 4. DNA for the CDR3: TGTGCCAGCTCACCCCAGGGGACAGCTAATGAAAAACTGTTTTTT. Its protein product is CASSPQGTANEKLFF.

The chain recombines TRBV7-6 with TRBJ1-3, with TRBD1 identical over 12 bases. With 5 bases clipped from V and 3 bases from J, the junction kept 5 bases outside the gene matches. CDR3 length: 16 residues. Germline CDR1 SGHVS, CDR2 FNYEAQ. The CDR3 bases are TGTGCCAGCAGCCGGGGGACAGGGGGCGTTGGAAACACCATATATTTT. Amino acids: CASSRGTGGVGNTIYF.

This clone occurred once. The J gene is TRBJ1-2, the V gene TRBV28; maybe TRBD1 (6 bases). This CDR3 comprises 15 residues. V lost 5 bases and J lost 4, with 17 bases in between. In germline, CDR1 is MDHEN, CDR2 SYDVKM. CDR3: CASSPSGGEVYGYTF. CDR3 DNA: TGTGCCAGCAGTCCGTCGGGGGGCGAGGTCTATGGCTACACCTTC.

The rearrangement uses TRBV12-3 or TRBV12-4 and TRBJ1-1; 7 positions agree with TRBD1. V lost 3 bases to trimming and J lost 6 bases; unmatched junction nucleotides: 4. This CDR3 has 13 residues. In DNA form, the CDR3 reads TGTGCCAGCAGTTTGACAGGGTCGGCTGAAGCTTTCTTT. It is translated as CASSLTGSAEAFF.

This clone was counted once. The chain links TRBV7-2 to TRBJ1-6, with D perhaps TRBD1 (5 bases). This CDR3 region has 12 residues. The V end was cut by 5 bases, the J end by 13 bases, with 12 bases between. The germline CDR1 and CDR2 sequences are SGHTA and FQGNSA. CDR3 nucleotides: TGTGCCAGCAGCACGCGGGACCGTCCCCTCCACTTT. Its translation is CASSTRDRPLHF.

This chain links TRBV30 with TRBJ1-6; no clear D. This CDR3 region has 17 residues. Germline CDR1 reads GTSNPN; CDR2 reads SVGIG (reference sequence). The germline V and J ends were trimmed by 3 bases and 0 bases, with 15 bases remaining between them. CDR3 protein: CAWRDLVRSSYNSPLHF. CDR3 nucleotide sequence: TGTGCCTGGAGGGATCTAGTCCGTAGCTCCTATAATTCACCCCTCCACTTT.

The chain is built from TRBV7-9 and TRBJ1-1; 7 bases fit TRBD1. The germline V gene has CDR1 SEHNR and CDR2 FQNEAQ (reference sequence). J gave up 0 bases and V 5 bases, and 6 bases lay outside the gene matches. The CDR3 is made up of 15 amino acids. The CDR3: CASSPPTGMNTEAFF. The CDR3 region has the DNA TGTGCCAGCAGCCCACCGACAGGGATGAACACTGAAGCTTTCTTT.

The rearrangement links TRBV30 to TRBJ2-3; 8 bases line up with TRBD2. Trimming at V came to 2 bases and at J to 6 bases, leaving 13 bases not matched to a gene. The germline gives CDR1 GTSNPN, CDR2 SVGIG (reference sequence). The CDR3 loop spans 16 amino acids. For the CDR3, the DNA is TGTGCCTGGAGTCGGGGGGGCCTAGTCGACTCCGATACGCAGTATTTT. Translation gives CAWSRGGLVDSDTQYF.

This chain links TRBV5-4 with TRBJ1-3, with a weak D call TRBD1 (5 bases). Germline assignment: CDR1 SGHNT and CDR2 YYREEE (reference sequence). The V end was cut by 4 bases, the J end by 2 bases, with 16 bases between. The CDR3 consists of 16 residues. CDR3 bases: TGTGCCAGCAGCCCGGGTGGGGCCGACGCTGGAAACACCATATATTTT. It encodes CASSPGGADAGNTIYF.

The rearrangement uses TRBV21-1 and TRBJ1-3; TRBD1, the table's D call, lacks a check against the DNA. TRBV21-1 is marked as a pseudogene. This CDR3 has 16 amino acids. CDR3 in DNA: TGTGCCAGCAGGACAGGGAATCGGGGCTCTGGAAACACCATATATTTT. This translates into CASRTGNRGSGNTIYF.

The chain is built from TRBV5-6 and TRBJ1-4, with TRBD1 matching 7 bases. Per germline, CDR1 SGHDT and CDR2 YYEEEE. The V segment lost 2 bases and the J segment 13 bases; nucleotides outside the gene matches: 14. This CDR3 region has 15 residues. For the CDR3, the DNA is TGTGCCAGCAGCTTAGACAATATACGGACAGGAAGACTGTTTTTT. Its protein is CASSLDNIRTGRLFF. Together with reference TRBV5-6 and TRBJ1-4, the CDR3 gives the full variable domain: DAGVTQSPTHLIKTRGQQVTLRCSPKSGHDTVSWYQQALGQGPQFIFQYYEEEERQRGNFPDRFSGHQFPNYSSELNVNALLLGDSALYLCASSLDNIRTGRLFFGSGTQLSVL.

The CDR3 here is CASSLSPGGSGNTIYF. The DNA of the CDR3 is TGCGCCAGCAGCTTGTCTCCGGGGGGATCTGGAAACACCATATATTTT. This chain connects TRBV5-1 to TRBJ1-3; TRBD1 is a possible D gene (5 bases). Germline V gene lookup returns CDR1 SGHRS and CDR2 YFSETQ. The CDR3 length is 16 residues. V dropped 1 base and J dropped 1 base, with 12 bases sitting between them.

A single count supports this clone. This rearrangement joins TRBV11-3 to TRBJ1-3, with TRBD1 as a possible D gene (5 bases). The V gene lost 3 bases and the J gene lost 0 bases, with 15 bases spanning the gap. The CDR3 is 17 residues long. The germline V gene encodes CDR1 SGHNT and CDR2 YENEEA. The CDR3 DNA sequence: TGTGCCAGCAGCTTCCTAGGGGAAGCCAACTCTGGAAACACCATATATTTT. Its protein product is CASSFLGEANSGNTIYF.

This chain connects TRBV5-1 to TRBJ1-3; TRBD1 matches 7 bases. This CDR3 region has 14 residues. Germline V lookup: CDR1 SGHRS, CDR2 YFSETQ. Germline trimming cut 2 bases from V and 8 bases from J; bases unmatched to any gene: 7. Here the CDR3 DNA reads TGCGCCAGCAGCTTTCGCCAGGGGGAGGACACCATATATTTT. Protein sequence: CASSFRQGEDTIYF.

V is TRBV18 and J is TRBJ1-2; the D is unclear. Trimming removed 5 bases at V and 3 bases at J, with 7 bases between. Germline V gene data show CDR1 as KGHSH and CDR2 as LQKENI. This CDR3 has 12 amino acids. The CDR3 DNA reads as TGTGCCAGCTCATCCGGGGACTATGGCTACACCTTC. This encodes CASSSGDYGYTF.

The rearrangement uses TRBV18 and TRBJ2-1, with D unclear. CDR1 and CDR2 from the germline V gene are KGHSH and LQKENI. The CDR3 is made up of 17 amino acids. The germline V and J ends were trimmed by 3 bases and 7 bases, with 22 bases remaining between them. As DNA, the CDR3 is TGTGCCAGCTCACCCCCCCGTGGAAACTTGGAGAAAAATGAGCAGTTCTTC. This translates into CASSPPRGNLEKNEQFF.

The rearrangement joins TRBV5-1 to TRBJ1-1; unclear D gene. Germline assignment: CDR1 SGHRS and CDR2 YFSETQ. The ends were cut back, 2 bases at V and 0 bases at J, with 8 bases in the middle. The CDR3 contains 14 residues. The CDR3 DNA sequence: TGCGCCAGCAGCTTAACAGTACTGAACACTGAAGCTTTCTTT. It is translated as CASSLTVLNTEAFF.

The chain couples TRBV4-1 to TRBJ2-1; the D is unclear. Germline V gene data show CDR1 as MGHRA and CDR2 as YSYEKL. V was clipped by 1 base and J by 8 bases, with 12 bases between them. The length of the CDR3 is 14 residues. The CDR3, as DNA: TGCGCCAGCAGCCAAGCCGGTTACGTAGATGAGCAGTTCTTC. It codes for CASSQAGYVDEQFF.